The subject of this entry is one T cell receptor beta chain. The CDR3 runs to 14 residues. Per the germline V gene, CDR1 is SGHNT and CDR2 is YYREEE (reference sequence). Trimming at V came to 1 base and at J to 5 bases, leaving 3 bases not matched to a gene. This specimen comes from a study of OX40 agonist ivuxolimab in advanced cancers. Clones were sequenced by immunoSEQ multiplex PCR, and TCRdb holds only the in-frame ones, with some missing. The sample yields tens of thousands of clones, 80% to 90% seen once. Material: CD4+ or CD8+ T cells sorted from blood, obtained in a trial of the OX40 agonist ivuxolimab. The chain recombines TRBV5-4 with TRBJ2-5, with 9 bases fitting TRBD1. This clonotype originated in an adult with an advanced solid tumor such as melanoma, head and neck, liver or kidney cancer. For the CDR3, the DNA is TGTGCCAGCAGCTTGCAAACAGGGGGCGAGACCCAGTACTTC. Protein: CASSLQTGGETQYF. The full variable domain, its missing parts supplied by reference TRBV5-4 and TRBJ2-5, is ETGVTQSPTHLIKTRGQQVTLRCSSQSGHNTVSWYQQALGQGPQFIFQYYREEENGRGNFPPRFSGLQFPNYSSELNVNALELDDSALYLCASSLQTGGETQYFGPGTRLLVL.